The sequence of this TCR beta chain was determined in a study of T cell changes during pregnancy in multiple sclerosis. Data came from immunoSEQ multiplex PCR; TCRdb stores just in-frame clones and leaves some out. Found here are about 100,000 clones, around 93% of them singletons; the top ten hold 1.5% to 2.5%. Germline V CDR1 and CDR2: LNHDA, SQIVND (reference sequence). Unmatched junction bases numbered 1, after V lost 1 base and J lost 0 bases. The CDR3 runs 16 residues. The clonotype was recovered from a female donor with multiple sclerosis, enrolled in a pregnancy study. V gene TRBV19 combines with J gene TRBJ1-3; 9 bases are a match to TRBD1. Sequences were derived from peripheral blood, sampled after pregnancy. The chain's CDR3 is CASSIGDRASGNTIYF. CDR3 bases: TGTGCCAGTAGTATAGGGGACAGGGCCTCTGGAAACACCATATATTTT.